The 7 T cell receptor beta chains reported below all come from one sample, sequenced in a study of CD8+ T cells in alopecia areata. Treatment meaning: oral pan-JAK inhibitor, 5-10 mg twice daily. Investigators isolated RNA and reverse transcribed it into cDNA to act as the sequencing template. Sequenced by immunoSEQ multiplex PCR; TCRdb stores in-frame clones only, minus some. The data contain hundreds of thousands of clones, approximately 72% of them singletons. This specimen consisted of CD4+ T cells sorted from blood, obtained at roughly week 45, from a patient treated with tofacitinib. The receptors come from a human donor with alopecia areata.

The chain employs TRBV5-1 and TRBJ2-6; D is unclear. The CDR3 has 15 residues. V lost 0 bases to trimming and J lost 2 bases, with 6 bases between them. CDR1 and CDR2 (germline): SGHRS, YFSETQ. Here the CDR3 reads CASSLEATGANVLTF. The CDR3 region has the DNA TGCGCCAGCAGCTTGGAAGCGACTGGGGCCAACGTCCTGACTTTC.

On this clone itself: Other DNA sequences in the sample encode the same CDR3. The rearrangement joins TRBV29-1 to TRBJ1-1; D not resolved. The CDR3 totals 13 residues. Deletions cut 4 bases from V and 0 bases from J, with 9 bases between. CDR1 and CDR2 from the germline V gene are SQVTM and ANQGSEA. This CDR3 reads CSVVRQLNTEAFF. The CDR3 DNA reads as TGCAGCGTTGTTCGGCAGTTGAACACTGAAGCTTTCTTT.

This clone has only a few counts. The chain uses TRBV11-2 and TRBJ2-7; TRBD2 might be the D (6 bases). The CDR3 sequence is 12 residues long. Per the germline V gene, CDR1 is SGHAT and CDR2 is FQNNGV. V was trimmed by 2 bases and J by 7 bases, leaving 9 bases between them. CDR3 nucleotide sequence: TGTGCCAGCAGCTTAACGGGAGCTGAGCAGTACTTC. This codes for CASSLTGAEQYF.

The chain has TRBV29-1 and TRBJ1-4; TRBD1 matches at 7 bases. There are 14 residues in the CDR3. Trimming cost V 3 bases and J 4 bases; bases outside gene matches: 5. Germline assignment: CDR1 SQVTM and CDR2 ANQGSEA. This chain's CDR3 is CSVESGTDNEKLFF. The DNA for the CDR3 is TGCAGCGTTGAGTCGGGGACAGATAATGAAAAACTGTTTTTT.

The chain employs TRBV30 and TRBJ1-2; D unclear. Germline values: CDR1 GTSNPN, CDR2 SVGIG (reference sequence). The CDR3 runs 14 residues. Trimming shortened V by 1 base and J by 0 bases, and 9 bases separated the two germline ends. The DNA of the CDR3 is TGTGCCTGGAGTGACCGTCCGGCTAACTATGGCTACACCTTC. Protein: CAWSDRPANYGYTF.

The rearrangement uses TRBV7-9 and TRBJ1-1; 12 bases line up with TRBD1. Germline trimming cut 5 bases from V and 9 bases from J; bases unmatched to any gene: 4. This CDR3 spans 13 amino acids. Germline V CDR1 and CDR2: SEHNR, FQNEAQ (reference sequence). The CDR3 sequence: CASSGTGGVQAFF. CDR3 in DNA: TGTGCCAGCAGCGGGACAGGGGGCGTTCAAGCTTTCTTT. Using reference TRBV7-9 and TRBJ1-1 for the parts outside the CDR3, the full variable domain is DTGVSQNPRHKITKRGQNVTFRCDPISEHNRLYWYRQTLGQGPEFLTYFQNEAQLEKSRLLSDRFSAERPKGSFSTLEIQRTEQGDSAMYLCASSGTGGVQAFFGQGTRLTVV.

The chain uses TRBV5-6 and TRBJ2-7, with TRBD1 identical over 9 bases. This CDR3 contains 15 residues. Germline loops: CDR1 SGHDT, CDR2 YYEEEE. The V segment lost 1 base and the J segment 4 bases; nucleotides outside the gene matches: 6. The CDR3 loop reads CASSLSGTGSYEQYF. Written as DNA, the CDR3 is TGTGCCAGCAGCTTGAGTGGGACAGGGTCGTACGAGCAGTACTTC.